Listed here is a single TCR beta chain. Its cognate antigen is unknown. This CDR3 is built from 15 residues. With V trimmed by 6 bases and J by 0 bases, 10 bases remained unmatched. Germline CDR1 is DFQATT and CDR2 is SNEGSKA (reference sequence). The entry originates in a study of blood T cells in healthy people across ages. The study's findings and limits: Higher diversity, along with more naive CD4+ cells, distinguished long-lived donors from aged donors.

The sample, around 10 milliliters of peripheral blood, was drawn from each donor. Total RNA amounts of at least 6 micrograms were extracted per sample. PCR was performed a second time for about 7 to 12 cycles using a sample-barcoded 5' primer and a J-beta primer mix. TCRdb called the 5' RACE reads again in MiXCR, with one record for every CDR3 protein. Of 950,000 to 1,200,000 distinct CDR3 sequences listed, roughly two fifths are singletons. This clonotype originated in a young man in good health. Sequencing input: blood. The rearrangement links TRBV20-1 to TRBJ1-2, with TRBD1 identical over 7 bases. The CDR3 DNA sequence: TGCAGTGCCAGAAGGATAGGACAGGCTAACTATGGCTACACCTTC. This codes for CSARRIGQANYGYTF.